The clone carrying this T cell receptor beta chain was counted many times. Compared with germline, one end of the junction differs, possibly owing to a read error. Molecular barcoding with unique molecular identifiers was used for the TCRbeta library. TCRdb re-called the PCR reads with MiXCR, one entry per CDR3 protein. The repertoire has roughly 100,000 distinct CDR3 sequences, roughly 7.7% of them found once; the top ten carry 6.9%. This record comes from a study of T-cell reconstitution after alpha-beta-depleted transplantation in children. CDR1 MNHEY and CDR2 SVGAGI come from the germline V gene. The CDR3 consists of 11 residues.

This TCR was recovered from a human donor who donated a stem cell graft to a child with congenital amegakaryocytic thrombocytopenia. This specimen was PBMCs from the stem cell graft donor, taken from the stem cell graft. The chain couples TRBV6-5 to TRBJ1-2; D perhaps matches TRBD1 (6 bases). CDR3 loop: CASSAGQQPSF. The CDR3 nucleotides read TGTGCCAGCAGTGCCGGACAGCAACCGTCTTTC.